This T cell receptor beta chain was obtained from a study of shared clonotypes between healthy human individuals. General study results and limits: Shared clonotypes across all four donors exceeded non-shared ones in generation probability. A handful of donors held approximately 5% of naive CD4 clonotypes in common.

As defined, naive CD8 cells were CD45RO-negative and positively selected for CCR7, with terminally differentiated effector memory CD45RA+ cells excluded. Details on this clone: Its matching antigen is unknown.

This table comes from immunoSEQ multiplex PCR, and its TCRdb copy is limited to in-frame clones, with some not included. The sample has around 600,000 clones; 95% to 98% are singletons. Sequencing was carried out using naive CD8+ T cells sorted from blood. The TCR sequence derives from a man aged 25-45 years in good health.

DNA for the CDR3: TGTGCCAGCAGTGAAGGGACTAGCGGATACAATGAGCAGTTCTTC. Its translation: CASSEGTSGYNEQFF. The chain is built from TRBV27 and TRBJ2-1; 11 nucleotides agree with TRBD2. Per the germline V gene, CDR1 is MNHEY and CDR2 is SMNVEV (reference sequence). The V gene end was trimmed by 5 bases and the J gene end by 4 bases; junction bases not matched to a gene: 4. The CDR3 length is 15 residues.